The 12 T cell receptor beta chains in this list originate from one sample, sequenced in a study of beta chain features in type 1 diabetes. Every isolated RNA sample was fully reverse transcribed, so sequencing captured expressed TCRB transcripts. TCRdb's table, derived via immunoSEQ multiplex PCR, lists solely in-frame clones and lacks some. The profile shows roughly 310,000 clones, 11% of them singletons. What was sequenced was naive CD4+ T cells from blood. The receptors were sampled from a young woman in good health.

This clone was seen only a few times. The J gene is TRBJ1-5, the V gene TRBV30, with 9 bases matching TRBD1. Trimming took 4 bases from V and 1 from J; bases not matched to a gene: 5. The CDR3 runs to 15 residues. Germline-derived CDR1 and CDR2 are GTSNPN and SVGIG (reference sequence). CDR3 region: CAWTYRGQSNQPQHF. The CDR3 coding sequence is TGTGCCTGGACCTACAGGGGGCAGAGCAATCAGCCCCAGCATTTT.

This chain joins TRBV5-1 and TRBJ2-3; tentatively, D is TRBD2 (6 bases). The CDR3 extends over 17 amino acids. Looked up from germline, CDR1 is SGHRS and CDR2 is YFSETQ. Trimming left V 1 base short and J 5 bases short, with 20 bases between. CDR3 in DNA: TGCGCCAGCAGCTTGAACAGGAGGGTCGACCAGGGAGATACGCAGTATTTT. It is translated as CASSLNRRVDQGDTQYF.

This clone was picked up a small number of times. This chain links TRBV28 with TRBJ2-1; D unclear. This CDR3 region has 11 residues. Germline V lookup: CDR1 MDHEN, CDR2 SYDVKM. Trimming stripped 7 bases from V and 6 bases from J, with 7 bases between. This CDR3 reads CASNIANEQFF. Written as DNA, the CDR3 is TGTGCCAGCAACATCGCCAATGAGCAGTTCTTC.

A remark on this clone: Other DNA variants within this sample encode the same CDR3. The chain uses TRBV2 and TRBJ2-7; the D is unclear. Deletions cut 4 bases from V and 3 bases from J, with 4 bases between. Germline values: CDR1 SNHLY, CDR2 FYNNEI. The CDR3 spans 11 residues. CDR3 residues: CASSGSYEQYF. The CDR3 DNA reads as TGTGCCAGCAGTGGCAGCTACGAGCAGTACTTC. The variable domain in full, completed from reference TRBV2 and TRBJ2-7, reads EPEVTQTPSHQVTQMGQEVILRCVPISNHLYFYWYRQILGQKVEFLVSFYNNEISEKSEIFDDQFSVERPDGSNFTLKIRSTKLEDSAMYFCASSGSYEQYFGPGTRLTVT.

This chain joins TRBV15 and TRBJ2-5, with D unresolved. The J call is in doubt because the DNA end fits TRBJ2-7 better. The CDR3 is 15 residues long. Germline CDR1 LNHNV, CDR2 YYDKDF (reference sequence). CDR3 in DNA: TGTGCCACCAGCAGAGATCCATTGCTTACCTACGAGCAGTACTTC. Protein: CATSRDPLLTYEQYF.

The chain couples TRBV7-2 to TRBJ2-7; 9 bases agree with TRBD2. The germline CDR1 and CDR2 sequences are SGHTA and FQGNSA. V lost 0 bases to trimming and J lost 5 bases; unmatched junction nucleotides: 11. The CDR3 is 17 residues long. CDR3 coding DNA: TGTGCCAGCAGCTTAGCCGTAGGGCTAGCGGGAACTCACGAGCAGTACTTC. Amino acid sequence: CASSLAVGLAGTHEQYF.

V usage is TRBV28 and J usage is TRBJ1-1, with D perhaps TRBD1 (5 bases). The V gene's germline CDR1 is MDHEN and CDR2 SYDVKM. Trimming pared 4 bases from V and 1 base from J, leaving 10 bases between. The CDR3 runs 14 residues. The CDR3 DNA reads TGTGCCAGCAGTTCGCACCAGGGGAACACTGAAGCTTTCTTT. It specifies CASSSHQGNTEAFF. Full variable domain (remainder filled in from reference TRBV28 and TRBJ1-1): DVKVTQSSRYLVKRTGEKVFLECVQDMDHENMFWYRQDPGLGLRLIYFSYDVKMKEKGDIPEGYSVSREKKERFSLILESASTNQTSMYLCASSSHQGNTEAFFGQGTRLTVV.

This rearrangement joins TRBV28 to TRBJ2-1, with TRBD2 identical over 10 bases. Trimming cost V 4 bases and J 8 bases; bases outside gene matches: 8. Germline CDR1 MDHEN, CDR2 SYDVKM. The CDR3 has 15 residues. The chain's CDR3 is CASSSLAGVGDEQFF. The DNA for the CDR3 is TGTGCCAGCAGTTCCCTAGCGGGAGTAGGGGATGAGCAGTTCTTC. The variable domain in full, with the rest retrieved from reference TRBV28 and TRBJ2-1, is DVKVTQSSRYLVKRTGEKVFLECVQDMDHENMFWYRQDPGLGLRLIYFSYDVKMKEKGDIPEGYSVSREKKERFSLILESASTNQTSMYLCASSSLAGVGDEQFFGPGTRLTVL.

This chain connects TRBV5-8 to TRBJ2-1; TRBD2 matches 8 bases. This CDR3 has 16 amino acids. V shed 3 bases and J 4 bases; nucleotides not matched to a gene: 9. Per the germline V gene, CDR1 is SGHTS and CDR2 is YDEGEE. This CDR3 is CASSSGGPSGYNEQFF. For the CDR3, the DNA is TGTGCCAGCAGCTCGGGGGGGCCTAGCGGTTACAATGAGCAGTTCTTC. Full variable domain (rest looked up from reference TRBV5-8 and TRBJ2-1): EAGVTQSPTHLIKTRGQQATLRCSPISGHTSVYWYQQALGLGLQFLLWYDEGEERNRGNFPPRFSGRQFPNYSSELNVNALELEDSALYLCASSSGGPSGYNEQFFGPGTRLTVL.

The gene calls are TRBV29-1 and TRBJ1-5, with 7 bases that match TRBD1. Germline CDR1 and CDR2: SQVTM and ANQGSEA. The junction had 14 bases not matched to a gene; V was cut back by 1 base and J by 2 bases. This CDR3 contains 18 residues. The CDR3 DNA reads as TGCAGCGTTGAAGTAGGAGTGGAGAGGGGGCCTGGCAATCAGCCCCAGCATTTT. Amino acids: CSVEVGVERGPGNQPQHF.

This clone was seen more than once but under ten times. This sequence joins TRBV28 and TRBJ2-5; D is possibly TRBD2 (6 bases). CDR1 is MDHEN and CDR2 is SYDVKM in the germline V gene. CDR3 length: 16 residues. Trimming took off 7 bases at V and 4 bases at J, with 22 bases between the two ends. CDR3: CASTAPRDGAGETQYF. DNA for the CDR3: TGTGCCAGCACAGCACCCCGGGACGGAGCGGGAGAGACCCAGTACTTC.

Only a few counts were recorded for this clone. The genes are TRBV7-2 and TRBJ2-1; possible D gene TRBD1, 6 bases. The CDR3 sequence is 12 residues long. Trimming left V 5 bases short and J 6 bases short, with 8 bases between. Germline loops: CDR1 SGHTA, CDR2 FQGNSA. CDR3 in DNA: TGTGCCAGCAGCCAACAGGGCAATGAGCAGTTCTTC. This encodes CASSQQGNEQFF.